These 29 T cell receptor beta chains were sequenced from one sample in a study of spatial heterogeneity in lung cancer. Study-wide results and limits: Tumoral mutation counts were tracked by counts of expanded intratumoral alpha and beta TCRs.

These receptors are not linked to any known antigen. The sample's time point: sample taken at primary tumor resection. TCRdb independently ran MiXCR on the 5' RACE reads; one entry per CDR3 protein. Among approximately 11,000 distinct CDR3 sequences listed, around 5.5% were seen once. The specimen comprised lung tumor tissue, sampled at surgery. Every receptor here comes from a male donor with early-stage non-small cell lung cancer.

This clonotype counts as medium-sized. Little can be read into the size of this beta chain, an off-target read in a library designed for alpha chains. The rearrangement joins TRBV6-5 to TRBJ1-6; no reliable D call. V was shortened by 7 bases and J by 8 bases, with 15 bases between the two germline ends. CDR3 length: 14 amino acids. Germline values: CDR1 MNHEY, CDR2 SVGAGI. The CDR3 DNA reads as TGTGCCAGCAAAACGGGTCCTAGGGATTCACCCCTCCACTTT. Protein: CASKTGPRDSPLHF.

Sample share makes this clonotype medium-sized. The size of this beta chain means little, since it is a stray read in a library made for alpha chains. The rearrangement uses TRBV28 and TRBJ2-2; D is undetermined. CDR3 length: 13 residues. In germline, CDR1 is MDHEN, CDR2 SYDVKM. The ends were cut back, 3 bases at V and 8 bases at J, with 10 bases in the middle. DNA of the CDR3: TGTGCCAGCAGTTTTCTTACACCGGGGGAGCTGTTTTTT. Its protein product is CASSFLTPGELFF.

This clonotype was seen more than once but under ten times. Within a library made for alpha chains, this beta chain is off target, and its count is uninformative. The rearrangement joins TRBV28 to TRBJ2-7; the D is unclear. This CDR3 is 15 amino acids long. V was clipped by 2 bases and J by 1 base, with 12 bases between them. Germline CDR1 and CDR2: MDHEN and SYDVKM. In DNA, the CDR3 is TGTGCCAGCAGTTTAGTCTCGGGCGGATCCTACGAGCAGTACTTC. This sequence encodes CASSLVSGGSYEQYF.

The table lists this clonotype with many counts. The size of this beta chain means little, since it is a stray read in a library made for alpha chains. The chain links TRBV12-3 or TRBV12-4 to TRBJ2-1, with 7 nucleotides matching TRBD2. J lost 7 bases, V lost 6 bases, and 9 bases had no gene match. This CDR3 has 14 residues. The CDR3, as DNA: TGTGCCAGCAGGTCGGGACTACAACTGAATGAGCAGTTCTTC. This sequence encodes CASRSGLQLNEQFF.

This clonotype was seen at least ten times. This beta chain turned up in a library designed for alpha chains; as an off-target read, its abundance says little. The V and J genes are TRBV6-2 or TRBV6-3 and TRBJ1-6; D is uncertain. The CDR3 sequence is 14 residues long. Per the germline V gene, CDR1 is MNHEY and CDR2 is SVGEGT. Trimming left V 5 bases short and J 7 bases short, with 12 bases between. In DNA, the CDR3 is TGTGCCAGCAGTCCCTACAGCCGGAATTCACCCCTCCACTTT. This gives the protein CASSPYSRNSPLHF.

The table lists this clonotype with many counts. This beta chain is an off-target read within a library intended for alpha chains, so its frequency means little. V usage is TRBV3-1 and J usage is TRBJ2-7; D not certain. The CDR3 spans 18 residues. V dropped 1 base and J dropped 7 bases, with 26 bases sitting between them. Per germline, CDR1 LGHDT and CDR2 YNNKEL (reference sequence). In DNA form, the CDR3 reads TGTGCCAGCAGCCAAGTGGCTAGGGAAGGTATACCTCATCGGGAGCAGTACTTC. Amino acid sequence: CASSQVAREGIPHREQYF.

This clonotype was seen at least ten times. This beta chain represents an off-target read in a library built for alpha chains; its size is of limited meaning. This chain links TRBV20-1 with TRBJ2-2; D possibly uses TRBD1 or TRBD2 (5 bases each). The ends were cut back, 4 bases at V and 16 bases at J, with 22 bases in the middle. CDR1 DFQATT and CDR2 SNEGSKA come from the germline V gene (reference sequence). This CDR3 contains 13 residues. The CDR3 bases are TGCAGTGCTATAGAGCGTCCAAGGGACGTCGAGTTTTTT. Translated, it gives CSAIERPRDVEFF.

By frequency in the sample, this clonotype is medium-sized. This beta chain slipped into a library made for alpha chains as a stray read, so its size is not meaningful. This sequence joins TRBV29-1 and TRBJ2-1, with D hard to call. The germline V gene encodes CDR1 SQVTM and CDR2 ANQGSEA. With 2 bases removed from V and 4 bases from J, the gap between germline ends came to 3 bases. CDR3 length: 11 amino acids. The CDR3: CSVEQYNEQFF. The CDR3 DNA follows: TGCAGCGTTGAACAGTACAATGAGCAGTTCTTC.

This clonotype was detected a few times. This beta chain represents an off-target read in a library built for alpha chains; its size is of limited meaning. The rearrangement uses TRBV7-6 and TRBJ2-7, with D possibly TRBD1 on 5 matching bases. The CDR3 is 16 amino acids. The germline V gene has CDR1 SGHVS and CDR2 FNYEAQ. The V end lost 0 bases, the J end lost 3 bases, and 15 bases lay between the germline ends. The CDR3 bases are TGTGCCAGCAGCTTAGCTAGCCCAGGGTTTGGCTACGAGCAGTACTTC. Translation gives CASSLASPGFGYEQYF.

By frequency in the sample, this clonotype is medium-sized. This beta chain is a stray read from a library made for alpha chains; its abundance is not meaningful. V and J are TRBV27 and TRBJ1-5; 7 nucleotides match TRBD1. CDR1 and CDR2 from the germline V gene are MNHEY and SMNVEV (reference sequence). This CDR3 region has 16 residues. V dropped 5 bases and J dropped 2; count of bases not matched to a gene: 9. The CDR3 region has the DNA TGTGCCAGCAGTGCGGCGGACAGGTTAGGCAATCAGCCCCAGCATTTT. It codes for CASSAADRLGNQPQHF.

This clonotype was seen many times. This beta chain is an off-target read within a library intended for alpha chains, so its frequency means little. The gene calls are TRBV29-1 and TRBJ1-5; 9 nucleotides line up with TRBD1. Germline assignment: CDR1 SQVTM and CDR2 ANQGSEA. The V segment lost 6 bases and the J segment 4 bases; nucleotides outside the gene matches: 7. The CDR3 totals 14 residues. The CDR3 DNA reads as TGCAGCGTCGGAGCCGGGACAGGGAATCAGCCCCAGCATTTT. This gives the protein CSVGAGTGNQPQHF. The full variable domain, completed using reference TRBV29-1 and TRBJ1-5, is SAVISQKPSRDICQRGTSLTIQCQVDSQVTMMFWYRQQPGQSLTLIATANQGSEATYESGFVIDKFPISRPNLTFSTLTVSNMSPEDSSIYLCSVGAGTGNQPQHFGDGTRLSIL.

This clonotype was found many times. In a library made to pick up alpha chains, this beta chain is a stray read with a size that means little. This chain connects TRBV28 to TRBJ2-1; D ambiguous. The CDR3 covers 15 residues. CDR1 and CDR2 (germline): MDHEN, SYDVKM. The V and J ends lost 7 bases and 4 bases respectively, with 17 bases between them. The CDR3 DNA is TGTGCCAGCACCCTCACCCGGCTGATGTACAATGAGCAGTTCTTC. Translating it yields CASTLTRLMYNEQFF.

By frequency in the sample, this clonotype is medium-sized (0.01 to 0.1%). In a library made to pick up alpha chains, this beta chain is a stray read with a size that means little. V gene TRBV20-1 combines with J gene TRBJ2-5; the D is unclear. The CDR3 runs to 13 residues. Looked up from germline, CDR1 is DFQATT and CDR2 is SNEGSKA (reference sequence). Trimming took off 3 bases at V and 0 bases at J, with 8 bases between the two ends. The CDR3 DNA reads TGCAGTGCTAGGGAGAACTACCAAGAGACCCAGTACTTC. Translating gives CSARENYQETQYF.

This clonotype was seen repeatedly, ten times or more. A library prepared for alpha chains yielded this beta chain as an off-target read; its size is of little meaning. The chain is built from TRBV6-6 and TRBJ2-3; D is perhaps TRBD2 (6 bases). The germline V gene encodes CDR1 MNHNY and CDR2 SVGAGI (reference sequence). The CDR3 consists of 16 residues. With 6 bases removed from V and 0 bases from J, the gap between germline ends came to 16 bases. The CDR3 region is CASSHTRGASTDTQYF. The DNA for the CDR3 is TGTGCCAGCAGCCATACGCGGGGAGCTAGCACAGATACGCAGTATTTT.

This clonotype was recorded at least ten times. This beta chain is an unintended read in a library built for alpha chains; its size means little. The chain recombines TRBV3-1 with TRBJ1-1; D is perhaps TRBD1 (5 bases). The V gene lost 0 bases and the J gene lost 0 bases, with 8 bases spanning the gap. Germline V lookup: CDR1 LGHDT, CDR2 YNNKEL (reference sequence). This CDR3 contains 15 residues. DNA of the CDR3: TGTGCCAGCAGCCAAGATGAGGGGATGAACACTGAAGCTTTCTTT. It codes for CASSQDEGMNTEAFF.

This clonotype is medium-sized in the sample. This beta chain is a stray read from a library made for alpha chains; its abundance is not meaningful. The chain joins TRBV20-1 to TRBJ2-1; possibly TRBD1 for D (5 bases). Germline V lookup: CDR1 DFQATT, CDR2 SNEGSKA (reference sequence). The V gene lost 5 bases and the J gene lost 8 bases, with 13 bases spanning the gap. The CDR3 contains 12 residues. DNA of the CDR3: TGCAGTGCTTTTGACAGTCCATATGAGCAGTTCTTC. It specifies CSAFDSPYEQFF.

About this clonotype itself: For a library built for alpha chains, this beta chain is a stray read; little rests on its size. The rearrangement uses TRBV6-5 and TRBJ2-1, with TRBD2 identical over 8 bases. CDR1 MNHEY and CDR2 SVGAGI come from the germline V gene. The CDR3 runs 14 residues. With 6 bases clipped from V and 5 bases from J, the junction kept 6 bases outside the gene matches. The CDR3: CASSRLAGHNEQFF. In nucleotides, the CDR3 is TGTGCCAGCAGCCGCCTAGCGGGTCACAATGAGCAGTTCTTC.

Many counts were recorded for this clonotype. The size of this beta chain means little, since it is a stray read in a library made for alpha chains. The rearrangement uses TRBV10-3 and TRBJ2-5; possibly TRBD2 for D (5 bases). The CDR3 has 13 amino acids. V dropped 4 bases and J dropped 0 bases, with 6 bases sitting between them. Germline V CDR1 and CDR2: ENHRY, SYGVKD. The CDR3 coding sequence is TGTGCCATCAGTGGGGGAGACCAAGAGACCCAGTACTTC. This gives the protein CAISGGDQETQYF.

Turning to this clonotype: Being off target in a library aimed at alpha chains, this beta chain has a size of little meaning. The chain links TRBV28 to TRBJ1-1; D remains unclear. CDR3 length equals 14 residues. The germline gives CDR1 MDHEN, CDR2 SYDVKM. The V end was cut by 4 bases, the J end by 7 bases, with 16 bases between. CDR3 nucleotide sequence: TGTGCCAGCAGTTCATTAGCCTCGTGGGGTGAAGCTTTCTTT. This encodes CASSSLASWGEAFF. Filled out from reference TRBV28 and TRBJ1-1, the complete variable domain reads DVKVTQSSRYLVKRTGEKVFLECVQDMDHENMFWYRQDPGLGLRLIYFSYDVKMKEKGDIPEGYSVSREKKERFSLILESASTNQTSMYLCASSSLASWGEAFFGQGTRLTVV.

This clonotype was detected many times. This beta chain is an off-target read within a library intended for alpha chains, so its frequency means little. The chain uses TRBV12-3 or TRBV12-4 and TRBJ2-2; D is unresolved. Trimming shortened V by 6 bases and J by 8 bases, and 10 bases separated the two germline ends. The CDR3 is 12 residues long. CDR3 in amino acids: CASRFKGGELFF. CDR3 nucleotide sequence: TGTGCCAGCAGATTTAAGGGAGGGGAGCTGTTTTTT.

This clonotype came up many times. Because the library targeted alpha chains, this beta chain is an off-target read whose size means little. The chain uses TRBV6-1 and TRBJ2-5, with D unclear. Trimming left V 2 bases short and J 5 bases short, with 12 bases between. The CDR3 is 14 amino acids. Germline loops: CDR1 MNHNS, CDR2 SASEGT. CDR3 in DNA: TGTGCCAGCAGTGAACAAACTGGGATGGAGACCCAGTACTTC. This sequence encodes CASSEQTGMETQYF.

This clonotype was recorded many times. This beta chain is an off-target read within a library intended for alpha chains, so its frequency means little. The CDR3: CASSLDSQNSPLHF. The DNA for the CDR3 is TGTGCCAGCAGCTTAGACAGCCAAAATTCACCCCTCCACTTT. The chain couples TRBV7-9 to TRBJ1-6, with D hard to call. The germline V gene encodes CDR1 SEHNR and CDR2 FQNEAQ (reference sequence). CDR3 length: 14 residues. Trimming removed 1 base at V and 7 bases at J, with 8 bases between.

This clonotype was counted ten times or more. As an off-target read in a library built for alpha chains, this beta chain has a frequency of little significance. The chain has TRBV28 and TRBJ2-3; tentatively, D is TRBD1 (5 bases). The ends were cut back, 5 bases at V and 4 bases at J, with 13 bases in the middle. The CDR3 loop spans 14 amino acids. Germline lookup yields CDR1 MDHEN and CDR2 SYDVKM. CDR3 sequence reads: CASSQNLGPDTQYF. The CDR3 DNA reads TGTGCCAGCAGTCAGAATCTGGGGCCAGATACGCAGTATTTT.

This clonotype was observed a few times. This beta chain is a stray read from a library made for alpha chains; its abundance is not meaningful. The CDR3 protein is CASTGDIAGEKLFF. CDR3 nucleotides: TGTGCCAGCACCGGGGACATCGCCGGTGAAAAACTGTTTTTT. The chain combines TRBV2 with TRBJ1-4, with a possible D match to TRBD1 (6 bases). The germline gives CDR1 SNHLY, CDR2 FYNNEI. The CDR3 sequence is 14 residues long. Trimming took 7 bases from V and 7 from J, leaving 16 bases between them.

This clonotype was counted many times. This beta chain lies outside the target of a library built for alpha chains; its clone size means little. The rearrangement uses TRBV6-1 and TRBJ1-1; D uncertain. The CDR3 length is 14 residues. The germline CDR1 and CDR2 sequences are MNHNS and SASEGT. V dropped 5 bases and J dropped 1 base, with 11 bases sitting between them. The CDR3: CASSYSHKNTEAFF. The CDR3 DNA reads TGTGCCAGCAGTTATTCCCACAAGAACACTGAAGCTTTCTTT.

This clonotype has a count of ten or more. A library made for alpha chains picked up this beta chain off target, so its size means little. The V and J genes are TRBV20-1 and TRBJ2-7, with 8 positions matching TRBD1. The germline V gene encodes CDR1 DFQATT and CDR2 SNEGSKA (reference sequence). V was pared by 0 bases and J by 7 bases, with 5 bases of the junction left unmatched. The CDR3 has 13 amino acids. CDR3 sequence (DNA): TGCAGTGCTAGAGAGTACAGGGGGTTTGAGCAGTACTTC. Translated, it gives CSAREYRGFEQYF.

As for this clonotype: This beta chain is a stray sequence in a library constructed for alpha chains; its clone size is not meaningful. The V and J genes are TRBV2 and TRBJ2-2; D call uncertain. The CDR3 runs to 12 residues. The germline V gene encodes CDR1 SNHLY and CDR2 FYNNEI. Trimming took 6 bases from V and 4 from J, leaving 6 bases between them. The CDR3 reads CASRTVTGELFF. CDR3 coding DNA: TGTGCCAGCAGAACTGTCACCGGGGAGCTGTTTTTT. The variable domain in full, completed from reference TRBV2 and TRBJ2-2, reads EPEVTQTPSHQVTQMGQEVILRCVPISNHLYFYWYRQILGQKVEFLVSFYNNEISEKSEIFDDQFSVERPDGSNFTLKIRSTKLEDSAMYFCASRTVTGELFFGEGSRLTVL.

This clonotype has ten or more counts. For a library built for alpha chains, this beta chain is a stray read; little rests on its size. The J gene is TRBJ2-7, the V gene TRBV28; TRBD2 matches at 7 bases. Trimming at V came to 2 bases and at J to 7 bases, leaving 11 bases not matched to a gene. Looked up from germline, CDR1 is MDHEN and CDR2 is SYDVKM. The CDR3 totals 15 residues. The CDR3 DNA sequence: TGTGCCAGCAGTTTACCCCTCGTGGGAGGGCGAGAGCAGTACTTC. Translated: CASSLPLVGGREQYF.

This clonotype was seen ten or more times. This beta chain turned up in a library designed for alpha chains; as an off-target read, its abundance says little. The CDR3 coding sequence is TGCAGCGTTGACACCGGGGTTCTCTACAATGAGCAGTTCTTC. This codes for CSVDTGVLYNEQFF. The rearrangement joins TRBV29-1 to TRBJ2-1, with D possibly TRBD2 on 5 matching bases. There are 14 residues in the CDR3. V lost 3 bases and J 3 bases, leaving 12 bases between the germline ends. The germline CDR1 and CDR2 sequences are SQVTM and ANQGSEA.